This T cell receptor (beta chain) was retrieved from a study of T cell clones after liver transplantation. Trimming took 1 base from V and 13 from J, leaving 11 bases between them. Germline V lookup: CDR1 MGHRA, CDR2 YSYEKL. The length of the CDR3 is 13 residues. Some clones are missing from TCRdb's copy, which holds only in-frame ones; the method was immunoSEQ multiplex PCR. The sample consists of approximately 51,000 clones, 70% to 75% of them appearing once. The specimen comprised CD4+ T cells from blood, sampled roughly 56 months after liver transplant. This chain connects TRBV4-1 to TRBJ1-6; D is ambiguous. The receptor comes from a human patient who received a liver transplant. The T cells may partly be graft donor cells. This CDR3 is CASSQAPIAPLHF. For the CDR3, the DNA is TGCGCCAGCAGCCAAGCCCCAATAGCCCCCCTCCACTTT.